What follows are 29 T cell receptor beta chains derived from one specimen sequenced in a study of a mutant IDH1 vaccine in newly diagnosed glioma. These receptors have no known antigen. The method was immunoSEQ multiplex PCR; TCRdb's version includes in-frame clones alone and lacks a portion of them. The data show around 58,000 clones, with roughly four fifths seen just once and about 3.4% held by the top ten. Indicated time point: week 5, during vaccination. Alongside topical imiquimod, each dose of vaccine comprised 300 ug of mutant IDH1 20-mer peptide. Sequenced here: PBMCs, sampled from a glioma patient whose treatment included an IDH1 peptide vaccine. These receptors all stem from a young man with glioma.

In its sample, this clone ranks as medium-sized (0.01 to 0.1%). The chain couples TRBV15 to TRBJ1-2; no reliable D call. Germline lookup yields CDR1 LNHNV and CDR2 YYDKDF (reference sequence). The CDR3 is made up of 16 amino acids. V was pared by 3 bases and J by 4 bases, with 18 bases between. CDR3 protein: CATSSWSTETGYGYTF. DNA for the CDR3: TGTGCCACCAGCAGTTGGTCCACCGAGACCGGCTATGGCTACACCTTC.

The chain uses TRBV19 and TRBJ2-1; D unresolved. Germline V gives CDR1 LNHDA, CDR2 SQIVND (reference sequence). The ends were cut back, 4 bases at V and 7 bases at J, with 14 bases in the middle. This CDR3 has 14 residues. The DNA for the CDR3 is TGTGCCAGTAGTAGTACCAGAGTTAGGAATGAGCAGTTCTTC. Translating gives CASSSTRVRNEQFF.

This clone was recorded once. Other DNA sequences in this specimen translate into the identical CDR3. The J gene is TRBJ2-5, the V gene TRBV5-1; D ambiguous. Germline CDR1 and CDR2: SGHRS and YFSETQ. This CDR3 comprises 11 residues. V was shortened by 2 bases and J by 5 bases, with 4 bases between the two germline ends. The CDR3 here is CASSFGETQYF. The CDR3 nucleotides are TGCGCCAGCAGCTTTGGGGAGACCCAGTACTTC.

This rearrangement joins TRBV7-9 to TRBJ1-2; possibly TRBD1 for D (5 bases). The germline V and J ends were trimmed by 0 bases and 7 bases, with 15 bases remaining between them. Germline CDR1 and CDR2: SEHNR and FQNEAQ (reference sequence). The CDR3 consists of 15 residues. The CDR3 spells CASSLALGESAGYTF. The CDR3 DNA reads as TGTGCCAGCAGCTTAGCCCTAGGGGAATCTGCTGGCTACACCTTC.

CDR3 coding DNA: TGTGCCAGCAGTTCCCCAGGCATGAACACTGAAGCTTTCTTT. It encodes CASSSPGMNTEAFF. The V call is TRBV28, the J call TRBJ1-1; D gene unclear. This CDR3 is built from 14 residues. Per the germline V gene, CDR1 is MDHEN and CDR2 is SYDVKM. V was clipped by 4 bases and J by 0 bases, with 9 bases between them.

The chain combines TRBV25-1 with TRBJ1-6; 8 bases agree with TRBD1. The V gene's germline CDR1 is MGHDK and CDR2 SYGVNS. The V gene end was trimmed by 1 base and the J gene end by 8 bases; junction bases not matched to a gene: 7. The CDR3 is 16 residues long. The chain's CDR3 is CASSESRTGKYSPLHF. The CDR3 coding sequence is TGTGCCAGCAGTGAATCAAGGACAGGGAAATATTCACCCCTCCACTTT.

In this sample, this clone turned up a few times. CDR3 coding DNA: TGTGCCAGCAGCTTAGCGCTACACAGGGGAGAGAATGGCTACACCTTC. Translated: CASSLALHRGENGYTF. V usage is TRBV7-9 and J usage is TRBJ1-2; 7 positions match TRBD1. This CDR3 spans 16 amino acids. V gave up 0 bases and J gave up 6 bases; unmatched junction bases: 10. Germline CDR1 reads SEHNR; CDR2 reads FQNEAQ (reference sequence).

The J gene is TRBJ1-1, the V gene TRBV6-5; a possible D gene is TRBD1 (6 bases). The CDR3 loop spans 13 amino acids. Germline loops: CDR1 MNHEY, CDR2 SVGAGI. V gave up 5 bases and J gave up 1 base, with 8 bases separating them. The CDR3 DNA is TGTGCCAGCAGTACACAGGGGAACACTGAAGCTTTCTTT. This encodes CASSTQGNTEAFF.

The chain combines TRBV6-4 with TRBJ2-1; no firm D call. Germline assignment: CDR1 MRHNA and CDR2 SNTAGT. Trimming stripped 3 bases from V and 6 bases from J, with 15 bases between. The CDR3 consists of 15 residues. CDR3 nucleotide sequence: TGTGCCAGCAGTGAGAGAAGTGGGTCGGGCAATGAGCAGTTCTTC. This gives the protein CASSERSGSGNEQFF.

This clone has only a few counts. This chain uses TRBV9 with TRBJ1-6; 7 bases are a match to TRBD1. This CDR3 is built from 17 residues. The germline CDR1 and CDR2 sequences are SGDLS and YYNGEE. J lost 7 bases, V lost 4 bases, and 14 bases had no gene match. In DNA form, the CDR3 reads TGTGCCAGCAGCACTAGGGACTCACAGGGGCCCAATTCACCCCTCCACTTT. It yields the protein CASSTRDSQGPNSPLHF. Looking up the rest from reference TRBV9 and TRBJ1-6 gives the full variable domain: DSGVTQTPKHLITATGQRVTLRCSPRSGDLSVYWYQQSLDQGLQFLIQYYNGEERAKGNILERFSAQQFPDLHSELNLSSLELGDSALYFCASSTRDSQGPNSPLHFGNGTRLTVT.

The V and J genes are TRBV5-1 and TRBJ1-2; no clear D gene. The V end was cut by 5 bases, the J end by 6 bases, with 23 bases between. The CDR3 covers 16 residues. CDR1 and CDR2 from the germline V gene are SGHRS and YFSETQ. CDR3 DNA sequence: TGCGCCAGCAGAACAACCCCGGGAGGCGCAGTCGATGGCTACACCTTC. Translated, it gives CASRTTPGGAVDGYTF. Drawing the rest from reference TRBV5-1 and TRBJ1-2, the complete variable domain is KAGVTQTPRYLIKTRGQQVTLSCSPISGHRSVSWYQQTPGQGLQFLFEYFSETQRNKGNFPGRFSGRQFSNSRSEMNVSTLELGDSALYLCASRTTPGGAVDGYTFGSGTRLTVV.

This rearrangement joins TRBV12-5 to TRBJ2-2, with D tentatively TRBD1 (5 bases). This CDR3 has 14 residues. Germline V gene lookup returns CDR1 LGHNT and CDR2 FRNRAP. V lost 8 bases to trimming and J lost 6 bases, with 16 bases between them. Here the CDR3 reads CASQGSSWAGELFF. As DNA, the CDR3 is TGTGCTAGTCAGGGTAGCTCGTGGGCCGGGGAGCTGTTTTTT.

The gene calls are TRBV5-1 and TRBJ2-4; D gene uncertain. CDR3 size: 15 residues. V lost 0 bases to trimming and J lost 0 bases, with 7 bases between them. The germline V gene has CDR1 SGHRS and CDR2 YFSETQ. Here the CDR3 reads CASSLERTAKNIQYF. The CDR3 bases are TGCGCCAGCAGCTTGGAAAGGACAGCCAAAAACATTCAGTACTTC.

This sequence joins TRBV11-1 and TRBJ2-5; 11 bases fit TRBD1. The germline gives CDR1 SGHAT, CDR2 FQDESV (reference sequence). The CDR3 totals 14 residues. V was pared by 1 base and J by 9 bases, with 4 bases of the junction left unmatched. CDR3 sequence (DNA): TGTGCCAGCAGCTTAGGGACAGGGGGCTACGCCCAGTACTTC. It codes for CASSLGTGGYAQYF.

The rearrangement links TRBV14 to TRBJ2-5, with TRBD2 matching 11 bases. Losses at the gene ends were 1 base for V and 6 bases for J; bases not matched to a gene: 13. CDR3 length: 18 residues. Germline assignment: CDR1 SGHDN and CDR2 FVKESK. The CDR3 DNA reads TGTGCCAGCAGCCAAGGAACGTCTAGCGGGGGGAGCGTGAAGACCCAGTACTTC. Protein sequence: CASSQGTSSGGSVKTQYF. Drawing the rest from reference TRBV14 and TRBJ2-5, the complete variable domain is EAGVTQFPSHSVIEKGQTVTLRCDPISGHDNLYWYRRVMGKEIKFLLHFVKESKQDESGMPNNRFLAERTGGTYSTLKVQPAELEDSGVYFCASSQGTSSGGSVKTQYFGPGTRLLVL.

V and J are TRBV18 and TRBJ2-2; D is unresolved. V lost 4 bases to trimming and J lost 1 base, with 7 bases between them. This CDR3 region has 14 residues. Germline V gene lookup returns CDR1 KGHSH and CDR2 LQKENI. The CDR3 sequence is CASSLSQNTGELFF. DNA for the CDR3: TGTGCCAGCTCACTTAGCCAGAACACCGGGGAGCTGTTTTTT.

V usage is TRBV9 and J usage is TRBJ2-1, with no clear D. Looked up from germline, CDR1 is SGDLS and CDR2 is YYNGEE. This CDR3 region has 15 residues. Trimming left V 2 bases short and J 5 bases short, with 14 bases between. The DNA for the CDR3 is TGTGCCAGCAGCGTCGACGTCGGAGTGGACAATGAGCAGTTCTTC. Translating gives CASSVDVGVDNEQFF.

This chain connects TRBV18 to TRBJ1-2; 10 positions match TRBD1. After removal of 4 bases from V and 6 bases from J, the junction contained 5 bases not matched to a gene. The germline V gene has CDR1 KGHSH and CDR2 LQKENI. CDR3 size: 14 residues. CDR3 sequence: CASSRRDRGDGYTF. The CDR3 nucleotides are TGTGCCAGCTCACGACGGGACAGGGGAGATGGCTACACCTTC.

The chain recombines TRBV27 with TRBJ2-7, with D possibly matching TRBD2 (5 bases). The CDR3 length is 15 residues. The V end was cut by 4 bases, the J end by 1 base, with 14 bases between. From germline, CDR1 is MNHEY and CDR2 SMNVEV (reference sequence). This CDR3 reads CASSYRTSGSYEQYF. CDR3 coding DNA: TGTGCCAGCAGTTACCGGACGTCGGGGTCCTACGAGCAGTACTTC.

The rearrangement joins TRBV6-1 to TRBJ2-5, with D possibly being TRBD1 (7 bases). Germline assignment: CDR1 MNHNS and CDR2 SASEGT. The V gene lost 3 bases and the J gene lost 4 bases, with 12 bases spanning the gap. The CDR3 is 14 amino acids. For the CDR3, the DNA is TGTGCCAGCAGTGAGCGGGACAGACGAGAGACCCAGTACTTC. It is translated as CASSERDRRETQYF.

J is TRBJ2-7 and V is TRBV6-5, with D possibly matching TRBD2 (5 bases). Trimming cost V 3 bases and J 6 bases, with 12 bases left between them. This CDR3 is built from 13 residues. CDR1 and CDR2 (germline): MNHEY, SVGAGI. The CDR3 sequence: CASSYERSGEQYF. CDR3 DNA: TGTGCCAGCAGTTATGAGAGGAGCGGCGAGCAGTACTTC.

The rearrangement uses TRBV6-5 and TRBJ1-1; D perhaps matches TRBD1 (5 bases). Germline V gene lookup returns CDR1 MNHEY and CDR2 SVGAGI. The CDR3 is made up of 13 amino acids. Trimming pared 6 bases from V and 1 base from J, leaving 9 bases between. As DNA, the CDR3 is TGTGCCAGCAGGAAGACAGCGAACACTGAAGCTTTCTTT. Translation: CASRKTANTEAFF.

This chain links TRBV5-6 with TRBJ1-2, with D maybe TRBD1 (6 bases). From germline, CDR1 is SGHDT and CDR2 YYEEEE. The V end lost 0 bases, the J end lost 6 bases, and 12 bases lay between the germline ends. This CDR3 has 14 amino acids. This CDR3 reads CASSLVWSGDGYTF. The CDR3 region has the DNA TGTGCCAGCAGCTTGGTTTGGTCAGGGGATGGCTACACCTTC.

This clone turned up a few times. The CDR3 spells CASSILGAGSGNTIYF. The CDR3 DNA reads TGTGCCAGTAGTATCTTGGGCGCTGGCTCTGGAAACACCATATATTTT. The chain uses TRBV19 and TRBJ1-3; D unresolved. Trimming pared 3 bases from V and 0 bases from J, leaving 12 bases between. The CDR3 contains 16 residues. Germline V lookup: CDR1 LNHDA, CDR2 SQIVND (reference sequence).

This rearrangement joins TRBV7-9 to TRBJ2-7; D gene ambiguous. V was clipped by 1 base and J by 5 bases, with 9 bases between them. The CDR3 sequence is 13 residues long. Germline CDR1 and CDR2: SEHNR and FQNEAQ (reference sequence). CDR3 amino acids: CASSLVSADEQYF. CDR3 DNA sequence: TGTGCCAGCAGCTTAGTGTCGGCAGACGAGCAGTACTTC. Complete variable domain (other parts from reference TRBV7-9 and TRBJ2-7): DTGVSQNPRHKITKRGQNVTFRCDPISEHNRLYWYRQTLGQGPEFLTYFQNEAQLEKSRLLSDRFSAERPKGSFSTLEIQRTEQGDSAMYLCASSLVSADEQYFGPGTRLTVT.

CDR3 nucleotide sequence: TGTGCCAGCAGTGATGGGGCAGGAAGCACAGATACGCAGTATTTT. This translates into CASSDGAGSTDTQYF. This rearrangement joins TRBV2 to TRBJ2-3; tentatively, D is TRBD1 (5 bases). V was pared by 3 bases and J by 0 bases, with 10 bases between. The CDR3 runs 15 residues. Germline V gene sequence: CDR1 SNHLY, CDR2 FYNNEI. The whole variable domain, remainder taken from reference TRBV2 and TRBJ2-3, is EPEVTQTPSHQVTQMGQEVILRCVPISNHLYFYWYRQILGQKVEFLVSFYNNEISEKSEIFDDQFSVERPDGSNFTLKIRSTKLEDSAMYFCASSDGAGSTDTQYFGPGTRLTVL.

This clone was recorded only once. V gene TRBV9 combines with J gene TRBJ1-6, with a possible D match to TRBD1 (6 bases). CDR1 is SGDLS, CDR2 YYNGEE, per germline. The CDR3 consists of 16 residues. V gave up 0 bases and J gave up 7 bases, with 14 bases separating them. The CDR3 spells CASSVEGGNGNSPLHF. The DNA for the CDR3 is TGTGCCAGCAGCGTAGAGGGGGGGAATGGGAATTCACCCCTCCACTTT.

The chain uses TRBV6-5 and TRBJ1-5; TRBD1 is a possible D gene (5 bases). The length of the CDR3 is 15 residues. Trimming shortened V by 6 bases and J by 1 base, and 13 bases separated the two germline ends. The germline gives CDR1 MNHEY, CDR2 SVGAGI. In DNA form, the CDR3 reads TGTGCCAGCAGCACCGTGAGGGGCAGCAATCAGCCCCAGCATTTT. This translates into CASSTVRGSNQPQHF.

This clone has more than one count but fewer than ten. The chain carries TRBV5-1 and TRBJ1-2; TRBD1 aligns across 10 bases. The CDR3 runs to 14 residues. The junction had 2 bases not matched to a gene; V was cut back by 3 bases and J by 3 bases. Germline V gene data show CDR1 as SGHRS and CDR2 as YFSETQ. CDR3 in DNA: TGCGCCAGCAGCTGGGGGACAGGGGACTATGGCTACACCTTC. This translates into CASSWGTGDYGYTF.